Below are 21 T cell receptor beta chains sequenced from a single sample in a study of shared clonotypes between healthy human individuals. Naive CD8 cells were CD45RO-negative, positively selected for CCR7, excluding terminally differentiated effector memory CD45RA+ cells. The assay was immunoSEQ multiplex PCR, and TCRdb's table has in-frame clones only and misses some. The repertoire includes about 2.1 million clones, roughly 93% of them detected once, and about 1.7% sits in the top ten. The source material was naive CD8+ T cells from PBMCs. The receptors stem from a young man in good health. Some clones in this sample may be carry-over from other donors' samples.

A single count supports this clone. This CDR3 is also generated by other DNA sequences in the sample. The chain carries TRBV7-9 and TRBJ2-7; D unclear. This CDR3 is built from 15 residues. Deletions cut 1 base from V and 0 bases from J, with 10 bases between. Germline V gene sequence: CDR1 SEHNR, CDR2 FQNEAQ (reference sequence). DNA for the CDR3: TGTGCCAGCAGCTTAGGTCCAGGTAGCTCCTACGAGCAGTACTTC. It translates to CASSLGPGSSYEQYF. Complete variable domain (other parts from reference TRBV7-9 and TRBJ2-7): DTGVSQNPRHKITKRGQNVTFRCDPISEHNRLYWYRQTLGQGPEFLTYFQNEAQLEKSRLLSDRFSAERPKGSFSTLEIQRTEQGDSAMYLCASSLGPGSSYEQYFGPGTRLTVT.

As DNA, the CDR3 is TGTGCCAGCAGCCCCCGAGGGGGTAACGAAAAACTGTTTTTT. Translated, it gives CASSPRGGNEKLFF. The rearrangement uses TRBV7-9 and TRBJ1-4; D is perhaps TRBD1 (6 bases). The CDR3 runs 14 residues. The V gene's germline CDR1 is SEHNR and CDR2 FQNEAQ (reference sequence). The germline V and J ends were trimmed by 5 bases and 8 bases, with 15 bases remaining between them.

In regard to this clone: The identical CDR3 is also encoded by other nucleotide sequences in the sample. This sequence joins TRBV6-1 and TRBJ2-7, with 7 bases that match TRBD2. CDR1 MNHNS and CDR2 SASEGT come from the germline V gene. After removal of 6 bases from V and 4 bases from J, the junction contained 0 bases not matched to a gene. CDR3 length: 11 residues. The CDR3, as DNA: TGTGCCAGCAGGGGAGGGTACGAGCAGTACTTC. This gives the protein CASRGGYEQYF.

For this clone: Other DNA sequences in this sample translate to the same CDR3. The gene calls are TRBV5-4 and TRBJ1-1; D call uncertain. V dropped 1 base and J dropped 2 bases, with 0 bases sitting between them. The CDR3 loop spans 11 amino acids. Germline V gene lookup returns CDR1 SGHNT and CDR2 YYREEE (reference sequence). The CDR3 region has the DNA TGTGCCAGCAGCTTGAACACTGAAGCTTTCTTT. Amino acid sequence: CASSLNTEAFF.

The chain links TRBV4-3 to TRBJ2-7; 11 bases align to TRBD2. This CDR3 has 17 residues. Trimming took 0 bases from V and 2 from J; bases not matched to a gene: 6. Germline CDR1 LGHNA, CDR2 YSLEER. This CDR3 reads CASSQDGLAGGTYEQYF. In nucleotides, the CDR3 is TGCGCCAGCAGCCAAGATGGGCTAGCGGGAGGAACCTACGAGCAGTACTTC.

The gene calls are TRBV11-2 and TRBJ2-3, with TRBD1 matching over 7 bases. Germline V gene sequence: CDR1 SGHAT, CDR2 FQNNGV. Unmatched junction bases numbered 11, after V lost 5 bases and J lost 3 bases. The CDR3 runs to 16 residues. CDR3 protein: CASSRPGDRITDTQYF. As DNA, the CDR3 is TGTGCCAGCAGCCGCCCCGGGGACAGAATAACAGATACGCAGTATTTT.

The genes are TRBV4-1 and TRBJ2-1; possible D gene TRBD2, 6 bases. With 2 bases removed from V and 0 bases from J, the gap between germline ends came to 14 bases. Per the germline V gene, CDR1 is MGHRA and CDR2 is YSYEKL. The CDR3 extends over 17 amino acids. This CDR3 reads CASSQKPLGGSYNEQFF. For the CDR3, the DNA is TGCGCCAGCAGCCAAAAACCCCTGGGGGGCTCCTACAATGAGCAGTTCTTC.

V gene TRBV7-9 combines with J gene TRBJ1-3; D possibly corresponds to TRBD1 (6 bases). V shed 5 bases and J shed 1 base, with 18 bases lying between them. The V gene's germline CDR1 is SEHNR and CDR2 FQNEAQ (reference sequence). The CDR3 runs 17 residues. CDR3 residues: CASSRTEEGGSGNTIYF. The CDR3 DNA reads TGTGCCAGCAGCCGGACAGAGGAAGGGGGTTCTGGAAACACCATATATTTT. The entire variable domain, with the rest obtained from reference TRBV7-9 and TRBJ1-3, is as follows: DTGVSQNPRHKITKRGQNVTFRCDPISEHNRLYWYRQTLGQGPEFLTYFQNEAQLEKSRLLSDRFSAERPKGSFSTLEIQRTEQGDSAMYLCASSRTEEGGSGNTIYFGEGSWLTVV.

V and J are TRBV28 and TRBJ2-1, with unresolved D. The V and J ends lost 6 bases and 0 bases respectively, with 12 bases between them. Germline CDR1 and CDR2: MDHEN and SYDVKM. The CDR3 loop spans 15 amino acids. Here the CDR3 reads CASSQLLLSYNEQFF. CDR3 coding DNA: TGTGCCAGCAGCCAACTGCTGCTCTCCTACAATGAGCAGTTCTTC.

The CDR3 is CASSPYFTRTIDTQYF. The CDR3 nucleotides read TGTGCCAGCAGCCCTTATTTTACTAGGACAATAGATACGCAGTATTTT. This rearrangement joins TRBV7-9 to TRBJ2-3; the D gene could be TRBD1 or TRBD2 (5 bases each). V gave up 5 bases and J gave up 5 bases, with 20 bases separating them. Germline CDR1 SEHNR, CDR2 FQNEAQ (reference sequence). The CDR3 consists of 16 residues.

J is TRBJ2-3 and V is TRBV25-1, with D perhaps TRBD1 or TRBD2 (5 bases each). Trimming left V 2 bases short and J 2 bases short, with 11 bases between. Germline loops: CDR1 MGHDK, CDR2 SYGVNS. This CDR3 is built from 15 residues. CDR3: CASSETGRTTDTQYF. For the CDR3, the DNA is TGTGCCAGCAGTGAAACGGGACGAACCACAGATACGCAGTATTTT.

This clone was detected only once. The V and J genes are TRBV9 and TRBJ2-1, with D perhaps being TRBD1 or TRBD2 (5 bases each). CDR1 is SGDLS, CDR2 YYNGEE, per germline. This CDR3 comprises 15 residues. V gave up 3 bases and J gave up 7 bases, with 17 bases separating them. The CDR3 loop reads CASSAMGPRGNEQFF. The CDR3 DNA follows: TGTGCCAGCAGCGCAATGGGACCCCGAGGGAATGAGCAGTTCTTC.

The genes are TRBV21-1 and TRBJ2-5; TRBD1 was called by the table and not checked on the DNA. TRBV21-1 is flagged as a pseudogene. The CDR3 covers 17 residues. CDR3 region: CASSPPGTPYSKETQYF. CDR3 DNA sequence: TGTGCCAGCAGCCCCCCTGGGACACCGTATTCCAAAGAGACCCAGTACTTC.

In regard to this clone: The identical CDR3 is also encoded by other nucleotide sequences in the sample. The CDR3 here is CASSQDAESGELFF. As DNA, the CDR3 is TGCGCCAGCAGCCAAGATGCGGAGTCCGGGGAGCTGTTTTTT. This chain joins TRBV4-1 and TRBJ2-2; D is unclear. This CDR3 is 14 amino acids long. V gave up 0 bases and J gave up 6 bases, with 8 bases separating them. Germline V CDR1 and CDR2: MGHRA, YSYEKL.

The genes are TRBV10-3 and TRBJ2-1; TRBD2 agrees at 9 bases. Trimming removed 3 bases from V and 4 bases from J; junction bases left unmatched: 4. This CDR3 has 15 amino acids. Per germline, CDR1 ENHRY and CDR2 SYGVKD. The CDR3 region is CAISDPSGDYNEQFF. CDR3 nucleotide sequence: TGTGCCATCAGTGACCCTAGCGGGGATTACAATGAGCAGTTCTTC.

The chain couples TRBV28 to TRBJ2-3; the D gene is possibly TRBD1 (6 bases). Trimming removed 6 bases at V and 2 bases at J, with 18 bases between. The CDR3 consists of 16 residues. Germline CDR1 is MDHEN and CDR2 is SYDVKM. CDR3 coding DNA: TGTGCCAGCAGCTTCGTAGACAGGCCTTTCACAGATACGCAGTATTTT. It yields the protein CASSFVDRPFTDTQYF.

This chain links TRBV4-1 with TRBJ2-5, with a tentative D call TRBD2 (6 bases). This CDR3 has 15 amino acids. CDR1 is MGHRA, CDR2 YSYEKL, per germline. V dropped 1 base and J dropped 2 bases, with 11 bases sitting between them. The CDR3 reads CASSQGWAGQETQYF. The CDR3 DNA reads TGCGCCAGCAGCCAAGGTTGGGCGGGGCAAGAGACCCAGTACTTC.

The rearrangement links TRBV28 to TRBJ2-5; no firm D call. CDR1 and CDR2 from the germline V gene are MDHEN and SYDVKM. This CDR3 has 14 amino acids. V gave up 7 bases and J gave up 4 bases, with 16 bases separating them. The DNA for the CDR3 is TGTGCCAGCAACCTCCGGGCCACCGCAGAGACCCAGTACTTC. As protein: CASNLRATAETQYF. The full variable domain, its missing parts supplied by reference TRBV28 and TRBJ2-5, is DVKVTQSSRYLVKRTGEKVFLECVQDMDHENMFWYRQDPGLGLRLIYFSYDVKMKEKGDIPEGYSVSREKKERFSLILESASTNQTSMYLCASNLRATAETQYFGPGTRLLVL.

The V call is TRBV29-1, the J call TRBJ2-7; no reliable D call. Trimming left V 6 bases short and J 4 bases short, with 10 bases between. CDR1 is SQVTM, CDR2 ANQGSEA, per germline. The CDR3 is 11 amino acids. The CDR3 region is CSVKTWYEQYF. Written as DNA, the CDR3 is TGCAGCGTAAAAACTTGGTACGAGCAGTACTTC.

The CDR3 here is CASSWGPQGYTF. The CDR3 bases are TGCGCCAGCAGCTGGGGACCTCAAGGCTACACCTTC. This sequence joins TRBV5-1 and TRBJ1-2; possible D gene TRBD1, 5 bases. The CDR3 sequence is 12 residues long. Trimming took off 3 bases at V and 8 bases at J, with 11 bases between the two ends. The V gene's germline CDR1 is SGHRS and CDR2 YFSETQ. Supplemented by reference TRBV5-1 and TRBJ1-2, the full variable domain reads KAGVTQTPRYLIKTRGQQVTLSCSPISGHRSVSWYQQTPGQGLQFLFEYFSETQRNKGNFPGRFSGRQFSNSRSEMNVSTLELGDSALYLCASSWGPQGYTFGSGTRLTVV.

This clone has just one count. The J gene is TRBJ2-7, the V gene TRBV19; D assignment may be TRBD1 or TRBD2 (5 bases each). The V end lost 5 bases, the J end lost 3 bases, and 14 bases lay between the germline ends. The CDR3 sequence is 14 residues long. Germline V lookup: CDR1 LNHDA, CDR2 SQIVND (reference sequence). Here the CDR3 DNA reads TGTGCCAGTAGTCTCCGGGACGGGGACTACGAGCAGTACTTC. Its translation is CASSLRDGDYEQYF.